This TCR beta chain comes out of a study of T cells after yellow fever vaccination. Study-level background: Any fraction with a low cell number was prepared using SMART-Seq v4 Ultra Low Input. Study-wide results and limits: There was a possibility that FACS-sorted repertoires contained abundant clonotypes contaminating from the bulk population. A small share of clonotypes appeared in both CD4 and CD8 compartments. Booster sampling recovered most clones from primary vaccination (96% CD4, roughly 88% CD8).

A word on this clonotype: Its antigen is currently unknown.

Each CDR3 protein gets one entry after TCRdb re-called the 5' RACE reads with MiXCR. The table includes fewer than 500,000 distinct CDR3 sequences, around 20% detected once. Trimming removed 4 bases at V and 4 bases at J, with 16 bases between. The CDR3 sequence is 15 residues long. Germline lookup yields CDR1 LGHNA and CDR2 YSLEER. The source was PBMCs, collected before the yellow fever booster vaccination. This TCR was sampled from a man aged 18 to 29 who received the YFV17D yellow fever vaccine. The genes are TRBV4-3 and TRBJ2-5; D call uncertain. This chain's CDR3 is CASSPRAKGGETQYF. CDR3 in DNA: TGCGCCAGCAGCCCCCGGGCCAAGGGTGGAGAGACCCAGTACTTC.